The 9 T cell receptor beta chains reported below all come from one sample, sequenced in a study of shared clonotypes between healthy human individuals. This table comes from immunoSEQ multiplex PCR, and its TCRdb copy is limited to in-frame clones, with some not included. The data show around 500,000 clones, roughly 77% seen once. The sample consisted of PBMCs. The receptors originated from a woman in her thirties or forties in good health. Some clones in this sample may be carry-over from other donors' samples.

The chain links TRBV7-8 to TRBJ2-1; D ambiguous. Per the germline V gene, CDR1 is SGHVS and CDR2 is FQNEAQ. Trimming took off 9 bases at V and 3 bases at J, with 12 bases between the two ends. The CDR3 extends over 13 amino acids. The CDR3 bases are TGTGCCAGTGGCGTGGGTTACTACAATGAGCAGTTCTTC. Its translation is CASGVGYYNEQFF.

CDR3 in amino acids: CAISETVGWGYTF. The DNA for the CDR3 is TGTGCCATCAGTGAGACAGTGGGTTGGGGCTACACCTTC. The chain uses TRBV10-3 and TRBJ1-2; D gene unclear. This CDR3 spans 13 amino acids. CDR1 and CDR2 (germline): ENHRY, SYGVKD. Trimming cost V 2 bases and J 8 bases, with 12 bases left between them.

This clone turned up a few times. V usage is TRBV4-2 and J usage is TRBJ1-4; D is undetermined. The germline V gene has CDR1 LGHNA and CDR2 YNFKEQ. Trimming took off 0 bases at V and 8 bases at J, with 4 bases between the two ends. This CDR3 has 12 amino acids. CDR3 bases: TGTGCCAGCAGCCAAGATACCGAAAAACTGTTTTTT. It translates to CASSQDTEKLFF.

This chain uses TRBV6-4 with TRBJ1-2; no definite D call. CDR3 size: 12 residues. V lost 0 bases to trimming and J lost 8 bases, with 7 bases between them. Germline V lookup: CDR1 MRHNA, CDR2 SNTAGT. The CDR3 bases are TGTGCCAGCAGTGACTCGGTGGGGGGCTACACCTTC. It yields the protein CASSDSVGGYTF.

This chain links TRBV4-1 with TRBJ1-5; 7 bases are a match to TRBD1. The V gene end was trimmed by 6 bases and the J gene end by 0 bases; junction bases not matched to a gene: 5. Germline V lookup: CDR1 MGHRA, CDR2 YSYEKL. CDR3 length: 15 amino acids. This chain's CDR3 is CASSLGTASNQPQHF. In DNA, the CDR3 is TGCGCCAGCAGTCTGGGGACAGCTAGCAATCAGCCCCAGCATTTT.

This clone appeared a few times. This chain links TRBV4-2 with TRBJ1-2; 9 nucleotides agree with TRBD1. Germline CDR1 is LGHNA and CDR2 is YNFKEQ. The CDR3 consists of 14 residues. Losses at the gene ends were 0 bases for V and 5 bases for J; bases not matched to a gene: 1. The CDR3, as DNA: TGTGCCAGCAGCCAAGAGGACAGGGGTTATGGCTACACCTTC. Translating gives CASSQEDRGYGYTF.

The V and J genes are TRBV7-2 and TRBJ2-5; 7 bases fit TRBD2. CDR1 SGHTA and CDR2 FQGNSA come from the germline V gene. J gave up 3 bases and V 1 base, and 2 bases lay outside the gene matches. CDR3 length: 14 residues. The chain's CDR3 is CASSLVLAEETQYF. CDR3 DNA sequence: TGTGCCAGCAGCTTAGTGCTAGCGGAAGAGACCCAGTACTTC.

A note on this clone: Additional DNA sequences in this sample encode the identical CDR3. The chain is built from TRBV7-2 and TRBJ2-7; possible D gene TRBD1, 6 bases. Germline-derived CDR1 and CDR2 are SGHTA and FQGNSA. V was clipped by 5 bases and J by 3 bases, with 8 bases between them. The CDR3 has 12 amino acids. The CDR3 reads CASSLQGYEQYF. CDR3 DNA: TGTGCCAGCAGCCTACAGGGCTACGAGCAGTACTTC. Full variable domain (rest looked up from reference TRBV7-2 and TRBJ2-7): GAGVSQSPSNKVTEKGKDVELRCDPISGHTALYWYRQSLGQGLEFLIYFQGNSAPDKSGLPSDRFSAERTGGSVSTLTIQRTQQEDSAVYLCASSLQGYEQYFGPGTRLTVT.

The chain recombines TRBV7-9 with TRBJ2-1; D possibly corresponds to TRBD2 (6 bases). Trimming shortened V by 1 base and J by 4 bases, and 11 bases separated the two germline ends. Per germline, CDR1 SEHNR and CDR2 FQNEAQ (reference sequence). The CDR3 is made up of 15 amino acids. The CDR3 is CASSLVGSGYNEQFF. CDR3 in DNA: TGTGCCAGCAGCTTAGTTGGTAGCGGTTACAATGAGCAGTTCTTC.